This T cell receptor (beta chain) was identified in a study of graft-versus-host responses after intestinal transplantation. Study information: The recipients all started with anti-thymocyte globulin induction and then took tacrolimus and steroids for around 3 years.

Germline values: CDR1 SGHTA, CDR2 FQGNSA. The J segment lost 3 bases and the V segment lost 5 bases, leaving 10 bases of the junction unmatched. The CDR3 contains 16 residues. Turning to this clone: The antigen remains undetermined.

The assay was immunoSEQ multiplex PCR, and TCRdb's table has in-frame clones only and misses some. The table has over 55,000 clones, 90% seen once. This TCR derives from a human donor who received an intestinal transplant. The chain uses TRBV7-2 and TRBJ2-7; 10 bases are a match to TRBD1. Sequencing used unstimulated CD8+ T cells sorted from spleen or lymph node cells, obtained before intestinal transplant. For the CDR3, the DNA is TGTGCCAGCAGCCCCCTACCGGGACAGGGGAACTACGAGCAGTACTTC. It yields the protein CASSPLPGQGNYEQYF.